This paragraph reports one TCR beta chain. These data originate in a study of control samples from healthy donors and cancer patients. Method: immunoSEQ multiplex PCR; TCRdb's copy keeps in-frame clones and lacks some. The table lists about 120,000 clones, approximately 87% of them singletons. The CDR3 consists of 10 residues. Germline CDR1 and CDR2: DFQATT and SNEGSKA (reference sequence). The chain uses TRBV20-1 and TRBJ2-3; unclear D gene. Sequencing was done on a sample of blood. This TCR was sampled from a man aged 30 to 39 in good health. The CDR3 spells CSCRANTQYF. CDR3 in DNA: TGCAGCTGCAGAGCTAATACGCAGTATTTT.